This T cell receptor beta chain came from a study of CD8+ T cells in alopecia areata. On this clone itself: The junction shows a germline mismatch at one end, possibly a read error.

Researchers took lesional scalp punch biopsies and peripheral blood from people who were alopecia areata patients. Reverse transcribed after extraction, RNA yielded cDNA as the sequencing template. Clones were read by immunoSEQ multiplex PCR, and TCRdb kept only the in-frame ones, dropping some. This sample has 15,000 to 16,000 clones, with less than 70% found just once. The receptor comes from a human donor with alopecia areata. Sequences were obtained from skin.

CDR3 region: CASSYSRGERFF. In DNA, the CDR3 is TGTGCCAGCAGCTACAGTAGGGGGGAGCGGTTCTTC. The V gene is TRBV7-2, the J gene TRBJ2-1; the D gene could be TRBD1 or TRBD2 (6 bases each). CDR3 length: 12 amino acids. Germline assignment: CDR1 SGHTA and CDR2 FQGNSA.